This T cell receptor (beta chain) was identified in a study of blood T cell repertoires in COVID-19. Background on the study: The study drew acute and convalescent COVID-19 samples from the United States, Italy and Spain.

V lost 3 bases, J lost 4 bases, and 13 bases lay in between. The CDR3 is 15 residues long. CDR1 is SGDLS and CDR2 is YYNGEE in the germline V gene. The data were produced by immunoSEQ multiplex PCR, yet TCRdb's version contains in-frame clones alone and is incomplete. The sample yields 200,000 to 250,000 clones, around 86% seen once. The source material was peripheral blood. This sequence originates from a woman older than 75 with COVID-19, enrolled during active disease. The chain uses TRBV9 and TRBJ2-2, with D perhaps TRBD2 (5 bases). DNA for the CDR3: TGTGCCAGCAGCGCCAATGAGCTAGCCACCGGGGAGCTGTTTTTT. Protein product: CASSANELATGELFF.